This entry lists 5 T cell receptor beta chains sequenced from one sample in a study of blood T cell repertoires in COVID-19 (TCRdb year 2020). The library was produced with the immunoSEQ multiplex PCR assay. TCRdb limited this immuneACCESS table to in-frame rearrangements with V and J called. A share of clones is missing; checked studies link under half to unresolved V genes, and the rest is unexplained. The sample table lists some 120,000 clones, roughly 86% of them with a count of one. The ten largest make up approximately 3.6% of the sample. The sequenced sample consisted of peripheral blood. The receptors come from a woman aged 55-75 years with acute or convalescent COVID-19.

The genes are TRBV3-1 (or the pseudogene TRBV3-2) and TRBJ1-2; no clear D. From germline, CDR1 is LGHDT and CDR2 YNNKEL (reference sequence). The CDR3 loop spans 14 amino acids. V was pared by 3 bases and J by 1 base, with 9 bases between. Here the CDR3 DNA reads TGTGCCAGCAGCCATTCTGACATTAACTATGGCTACACCTTC. Amino acid sequence: CASSHSDINYGYTF.

The chain joins TRBV29-1 to TRBJ1-4; maybe TRBD1 (5 bases). V lost 7 bases and J lost 7, with 13 bases in between. The CDR3 loop spans 12 amino acids. CDR1 and CDR2 from the germline V gene are SQVTM and ANQGSEA. The CDR3: CSALLGGEKLFF. DNA of the CDR3: TGCAGCGCCCTCCTCGGGGGTGAAAAACTGTTTTTT.

In DNA form, the CDR3 reads TGTGCCAGCTCACCACGTAAATCCGGGTCCTCCTACGAGCAGTACTTC. Amino acid sequence: CASSPRKSGSSYEQYF. This chain connects TRBV18 to TRBJ2-7; D remains ambiguous. The CDR3 length is 16 residues. Deletions cut 1 base from V and 0 bases from J, with 13 bases between. Germline CDR1 reads KGHSH; CDR2 reads LQKENI.

This clone was seen more than once but under ten times. The J gene is TRBJ2-3, the V gene TRBV6-5; possible D gene TRBD2, 5 bases. The germline CDR1 and CDR2 sequences are MNHEY and SVGAGI. The CDR3 totals 14 residues. V lost 5 bases and J lost 0, with 9 bases in between. CDR3 bases: TGTGCCAGCAGTAGCGGAGGAAGCACAGATACGCAGTATTTT. Its translation is CASSSGGSTDTQYF.

This chain uses TRBV30 with TRBJ2-3, with TRBD2 identical over 12 bases. V was clipped by 2 bases and J by 12 bases; unmatched bases: 6. The CDR3 extends over 13 amino acids. CDR1 is GTSNPN, CDR2 SVGIG, per germline (reference sequence). CDR3 sequence: CAWSWASGREQYF. In nucleotides, the CDR3 is TGTGCCTGGAGTTGGGCTAGCGGGAGGGAACAGTATTTT. Together with reference TRBV30 and TRBJ2-3, the CDR3 gives the full variable domain: SQTIHQWPATLVQPVGSPLSLECTVEGTSNPNLYWYRQAAGRGLQLLFYSVGIGQISSEVPQNLSASRPQDRQFILSSKKLLLSDSGFYLCAWSWASGREQYFGPGTRLTVL.